The 22 T cell receptor beta chains reported below all come from one sample, sequenced in a study of blood T cell repertoires in COVID-19. Measured with immunoSEQ multiplex PCR; TCRdb has only the in-frame clones, and not every one. Among 300,000 or so clones listed, approximately 87% were seen once. The sequenced material came from peripheral blood. The receptor set was obtained from a woman between 40 and 55 years old who had recovered from COVID-19.

This rearrangement joins TRBV7-8 to TRBJ2-3; D may be TRBD1 (5 bases). Germline loops: CDR1 SGHVS, CDR2 FQNEAQ. The CDR3 is 13 amino acids. V dropped 6 bases and J dropped 3 bases, with 10 bases sitting between them. CDR3 sequence: CASRWGRTDTQYF. DNA for the CDR3: TGTGCCAGCAGGTGGGGCAGGACAGATACGCAGTATTTT.

V usage is TRBV3-1 (or the pseudogene TRBV3-2) and J usage is TRBJ2-5; D is undetermined. CDR1 and CDR2 from the germline V gene are LGHDT and YNNKEL (reference sequence). V was clipped by 0 bases and J by 5 bases, with 7 bases between them. The CDR3 contains 13 residues. The CDR3 coding sequence is TGTGCCAGCAGCCAAGATCCTGTTGAGACCCAGTACTTC. Amino acid sequence: CASSQDPVETQYF.

This chain joins TRBV18 and TRBJ2-2, with D tentatively TRBD1 (5 bases). The germline CDR1 and CDR2 sequences are KGHSH and LQKENI. This CDR3 region has 15 residues. V dropped 8 bases and J dropped 4 bases, with 17 bases sitting between them. The CDR3 bases are TGTGCCAGCGCCAGCCCCTATCAGGGCACCGGGGAGCTGTTTTTT. Residues: CASASPYQGTGELFF.

The CDR3 sequence: CASSEEGLGSYEQYF. CDR3 coding DNA: TGTGCCAGCAGTGAGGAGGGGCTGGGCTCCTACGAGCAGTACTTC. This chain connects TRBV2 to TRBJ2-7, with D tentatively TRBD2 (6 bases). V was pared by 3 bases and J by 0 bases, with 12 bases between. Germline CDR1 is SNHLY and CDR2 is FYNNEI. The CDR3 is made up of 15 amino acids.

The chain carries TRBV5-1 and TRBJ1-3; D possibly corresponds to TRBD1 (6 bases). The CDR3 length is 15 residues. Trimming took 3 bases from V and 0 from J, leaving 10 bases between them. Germline-derived CDR1 and CDR2 are SGHRS and YFSETQ. The CDR3 sequence is CASSSGAGSGNTIYF. The CDR3, as DNA: TGCGCCAGCAGCTCAGGGGCCGGCTCTGGAAACACCATATATTTT.

V gene TRBV6-1 combines with J gene TRBJ1-1, with D possibly matching TRBD1 (6 bases). Germline V gene sequence: CDR1 MNHNS, CDR2 SASEGT. The V end was cut by 0 bases, the J end by 6 bases, with 11 bases between. The length of the CDR3 is 14 residues. CDR3 loop: CASSEAQGNPEAFF. CDR3 sequence (DNA): TGTGCCAGCAGTGAAGCACAGGGAAATCCTGAAGCTTTCTTT.

J is TRBJ1-5 and V is TRBV4-1; 8 positions match TRBD1. V shed 0 bases, J shed 3 bases, and the junction held 4 bases outside the gene matches. CDR1 and CDR2 from the germline V gene are MGHRA and YSYEKL. The CDR3 covers 16 residues. In DNA form, the CDR3 reads TGCGCCAGCAGCCAAGATGACAGGGGACTCAATCAGCCCCAGCATTTT. Protein: CASSQDDRGLNQPQHF.

This clone is a singleton in its sample. The J gene is TRBJ1-1, the V gene TRBV7-2; D possibly corresponds to TRBD1 (5 bases). CDR1 SGHTA and CDR2 FQGNSA come from the germline V gene. Trimming pared 0 bases from V and 2 bases from J, leaving 13 bases between. The CDR3 is 16 amino acids. The CDR3 here is CASSLAGWGVNTEAFF. CDR3 in DNA: TGTGCCAGCAGCTTAGCGGGTTGGGGGGTTAACACTGAAGCTTTCTTT.

This clone was recorded once. This chain joins TRBV19 and TRBJ1-3; D ambiguous. The germline CDR1 and CDR2 sequences are LNHDA and SQIVND (reference sequence). CDR3 size: 14 residues. V was pared by 9 bases and J by 9 bases, with 21 bases between. The CDR3 region is CASTGRHNAGTIYF. For the CDR3, the DNA is TGTGCCAGCACCGGGAGGCACAACGCTGGCACCATATATTTT.

The J gene is TRBJ1-2, the V gene TRBV10-2; TRBD1 agrees at 7 bases. Germline CDR1 and CDR2: WSHSY and SAAADI. With V trimmed by 5 bases and J by 0 bases, 6 bases remained unmatched. The CDR3 runs 15 residues. CDR3 DNA: TGCGCCAGCAGTTCCAGACAGGGAGCTAACTATGGCTACACCTTC. It translates to CASSSRQGANYGYTF.

A note on this clone: Other DNA sequences of this sample code for an identical CDR3. The gene calls are TRBV10-3 and TRBJ1-2, with 8 bases aligning to TRBD1. Germline V gene data show CDR1 as ENHRY and CDR2 as SYGVKD. The V gene end was trimmed by 4 bases and the J gene end by 8 bases; junction bases not matched to a gene: 6. The CDR3 is 13 amino acids. In nucleotides, the CDR3 is TGTGCCATCAGTGGGCTACAGGGGGGCGGCTACACCTTC. Its translation: CAISGLQGGGYTF.

The genes are TRBV5-1 and TRBJ2-5, with TRBD2 identical over 14 bases. The CDR3 consists of 16 residues. From germline, CDR1 is SGHRS and CDR2 YFSETQ. The V gene end was trimmed by 3 bases and the J gene end by 2 bases; junction bases not matched to a gene: 3. The CDR3 loop reads CASSSGLAGDQETQYF. The CDR3, as DNA: TGCGCCAGCAGCTCGGGACTAGCGGGGGATCAAGAGACCCAGTACTTC.

The chain uses TRBV3-1 (or the pseudogene TRBV3-2) and TRBJ1-5; D gene unclear. CDR3 size: 14 residues. V shed 1 base and J shed 8 bases, with 12 bases lying between them. The germline gives CDR1 LGHDT, CDR2 YNNKEL (reference sequence). CDR3 nucleotide sequence: TGTGCCAGCAGCCAAGGACTGGCGAGGGAGCCCCAGCATTTT. Its protein product is CASSQGLAREPQHF.

V usage is TRBV6-5 and J usage is TRBJ1-3; no firm D call. With 6 bases removed from V and 4 bases from J, the gap between germline ends came to 10 bases. The CDR3 contains 13 residues. The germline CDR1 and CDR2 sequences are MNHEY and SVGAGI. The CDR3 protein is CASSLASGNTIYF. The CDR3 nucleotides are TGTGCCAGCAGCCTTGCAAGCGGAAACACCATATATTTT.

The rearrangement uses TRBV2 and TRBJ2-3, with 7 nucleotides matching TRBD2. The trim removed 3 bases at V and 2 bases at J, leaving 11 bases unmatched. The CDR3 spans 17 residues. The germline gives CDR1 SNHLY, CDR2 FYNNEI. The CDR3, as DNA: TGTGCCAGCAGTGATATTCGGGGGGTACACCCCACAGATACGCAGTATTTT. It codes for CASSDIRGVHPTDTQYF. Using reference TRBV2 and TRBJ2-3 for the parts outside the CDR3, the full variable domain is EPEVTQTPSHQVTQMGQEVILRCVPISNHLYFYWYRQILGQKVEFLVSFYNNEISEKSEIFDDQFSVERPDGSNFTLKIRSTKLEDSAMYFCASSDIRGVHPTDTQYFGPGTRLTVL.

The chain uses TRBV5-6 and TRBJ1-4; 10 nucleotides line up with TRBD1. The V segment lost 4 bases and the J segment 8 bases; nucleotides outside the gene matches: 8. This CDR3 is built from 15 residues. Germline loops: CDR1 SGHDT, CDR2 YYEEEE. The chain's CDR3 is CASSHTGTGDEKLFF. The CDR3 coding sequence is TGTGCCAGCAGCCATACCGGGACAGGGGACGAAAAACTGTTTTTT.

CDR3 nucleotides: TGTGCCAGCAGCTTAGGAAACAAGATCAAGACTAACTATGGCTACACCTTC. As protein: CASSLGNKIKTNYGYTF. The genes are TRBV11-2 and TRBJ1-2; D unresolved. In germline, CDR1 is SGHAT, CDR2 FQNNGV. There are 17 residues in the CDR3. The V end lost 1 base, the J end lost 0 bases, and 15 bases lay between the germline ends.

The J gene is TRBJ2-2, the V gene TRBV3-1 (or the pseudogene TRBV3-2); possible D gene TRBD1, 5 bases. Per the germline V gene, CDR1 is LGHDT and CDR2 is YNNKEL (reference sequence). This CDR3 comprises 14 residues. Between the trimmed V and J ends, which lost 5 bases and 5 bases, there was a span of 12 bases. This chain's CDR3 is CASSNMAGTGELFF. CDR3 coding DNA: TGTGCCAGCAGCAATATGGCAGGGACCGGGGAGCTGTTTTTT.

CDR3 DNA: TGTGCCTGGAGTTATCCTTCTGTTTCCCGGAGGGAAAAACTGTTTTTT. Translating it yields CAWSYPSVSRREKLFF. The V gene is TRBV30, the J gene TRBJ1-4; D unresolved. V was shortened by 2 bases and J by 8 bases, with 21 bases between the two germline ends. This CDR3 spans 16 amino acids. The germline gives CDR1 GTSNPN, CDR2 SVGIG (reference sequence).

This chain connects TRBV6-5 to TRBJ1-4; the match to TRBD1 covers 8 bases. The V gene end was trimmed by 6 bases and the J gene end by 5 bases; junction bases not matched to a gene: 8. The germline V gene encodes CDR1 MNHEY and CDR2 SVGAGI. The CDR3 is made up of 15 amino acids. The CDR3 DNA reads as TGTGCCAGCAGCCTGTGGACAGGGTCCAATGAAAAACTGTTTTTT. Amino acid sequence: CASSLWTGSNEKLFF.

The rearrangement joins TRBV9 to TRBJ1-3; a possible D gene is TRBD1 (5 bases). V was clipped by 4 bases and J by 5 bases, with 16 bases between them. This CDR3 has 15 residues. The germline gives CDR1 SGDLS, CDR2 YYNGEE. The CDR3 loop reads CASSLEGQGRNTIYF. The CDR3, as DNA: TGTGCCAGCAGCCTTGAAGGGCAGGGAAGAAACACCATATATTTT.

The chain has TRBV5-6 and TRBJ1-1; no firm D call. The CDR3 has 15 amino acids. V was pared by 5 bases and J by 0 bases, with 14 bases between. CDR1 SGHDT and CDR2 YYEEEE come from the germline V gene. The CDR3 reads CASSLPGVMNTEAFF. DNA for the CDR3: TGTGCCAGCAGTTTGCCCGGAGTGATGAACACTGAAGCTTTCTTT.